This TCR beta chain derives from a study of lymphopenia after photon versus proton radiotherapy. Study-wide results and caveats: After the lymphocyte nadir, photon-treated repertoires showed oligoclonal expansion, especially of CD8+ Temra cells. In patients who died, overall survival fell as post-nadir TCR diversity dropped more. Relative stability marked proton patients; photon patients lost diversity and naive cells.

Profiling relied on immunoSEQ multiplex PCR, and the TCRdb table lists in-frame clones only, not all of them. Seen here are some 27,000 clones, around 87% observed once, and the top ten hold roughly 50%. In regard to this clone: What it recognizes is unknown.

Germline CDR1 reads SEHNR; CDR2 reads FQNEAQ (reference sequence). The CDR3 spans 13 residues. After removal of 5 bases from V and 0 bases from J, the junction contained 1 base not matched to a gene. The rearrangement joins TRBV7-9 to TRBJ2-7; TRBD2 matches 7 bases. The receptor's source is a woman aged 60 to 75 with cholangiocarcinoma. Some clones in this sample may be carry-over from other donors' samples. Sequenced here: peripheral blood, sampled from a patient treated with proton-based radiotherapy. The CDR3 coding sequence is TGTGCCAGCAGCGGGACTAACTCCTACGAGCAGTACTTC. Amino acid sequence: CASSGTNSYEQYF.